The rows below give T cell receptor beta chains drawn from one sample of a study of beta chain features in type 1 diabetes. Clones were sequenced by immunoSEQ multiplex PCR, and TCRdb holds only the in-frame ones, with some missing. The table lists 120,000 to 150,000 clones, roughly a tenth of them singletons, with around 1.2% in the top ten. Sequenced input: naive CD4+ T cells from blood. Receptor source: a man between 18 and 29 years old in good health. Both conserved end residues are part of each CDR3. The D gene is left open where the match is weak. Only part of the rows carry a size: once, few, many, or a class if the clone is expanded.

13,few,NA,TRBV19,TRBJ2-7,TGTGCCAGTAGTATAGCTCCCTCCTACGAGCAGTACTTC,CASSIAPSYEQYF
13,NA,TRBD1,TRBV28,TRBJ1-5,TGTGCCAGCAGTCGACAGGGTACGCAGCCCCAGCATTTT,CASSRQGTQPQHF
16,few,TRBD1,TRBV18,TRBJ1-2,TGTGCCAGCTCGCGAGGACAGGGGGAAAAATTGGATGGCTACACCTTC,CASSRGQGEKLDGYTF
14,few,NA,TRBV7-9,TRBJ1-2,TGTGCCAGCAGCTTTGGGGAGTTGAACTATGGCTACACCTTC,CASSFGELNYGYTF
13,NA,NA,TRBV6-4,TRBJ1-2,TGTGCCAGCAGTGACAGGGGTTACTATGGCTACACCTTC,CASSDRGYYGYTF
13,few,NA,TRBV9,TRBJ2-5,TGTGCCAGCAGCGCCGGGGTCGGGGAGACCCAGTACTTC,CASSAGVGETQYF
14,few,TRBD1,TRBV15,TRBJ1-5,TGTGCCACCAGCAAGAGGACAGGAGATCAGCCCCAGCATTTT,CATSKRTGDQPQHF
13,many,NA,TRBV30,TRBJ2-2,TGTGCCTGGAGTGTACGAGTTGACGGGGAGCTGTTTTTT,CAWSVRVDGELFF
15,many,TRBD1,TRBV5-4,TRBJ2-6,TGTGCCAGCAGCCCACAGGGGGCTGGGGCCAACGTCCTGACTTTC,CASSPQGAGANVLTF
15,few,TRBD1,TRBV18,TRBJ1-2,TGTGCCAGCTCACCACTTGAGGACAGGGGGCTCGGCTACACCTTC,CASSPLEDRGLGYTF
14,NA,TRBD1,TRBV18,TRBJ2-5,TGTGCCAGCTCACCACGGACAGGGGAAGAGACCCAGTACTTC,CASSPRTGEETQYF
15,many,TRBD1,TRBV7-2,TRBJ1-4,TGTGCCAGCAGCCCTACCGGGACAGCTGGTGAAAAACTGTTTTTT,CASSPTGTAGEKLFF
12,many,NA,TRBV30,TRBJ1-2,TGTGCCTGGACTACTGACAGCTATGGCTACACCTTC,CAWTTDSYGYTF
14,few,NA,TRBV6-5,TRBJ1-1,TGTGCCAGCGTCAAGTCGGGGGGCGCGACTGAAGCTTTCTTT,CASVKSGGATEAFF
18,NA,NA,TRBV4-1,TRBJ1-6,TGCGCCAGCAGCCAAACTCGGGACACGAGCTCCTATAATTCACCCCTCCACTTT,CASSQTRDTSSYNSPLHF
13,NA,NA,TRBV10-3,TRBJ2-5,TGTGCCATCAGTGGTCAGGGGCAAGAGACCCAGTACTTC,CAISGQGQETQYF
14,NA,TRBD1,TRBV28,TRBJ2-7,TGTGCCAGCAGTTCACCACAGGGGGCCCACGAGCAGTACTTC,CASSSPQGAHEQYF
16,NA,TRBD2,TRBV5-4,TRBJ2-7,TGTGCCAGCAGCTCGACTAGGGAGCGGGGGCTCTACGAGCAGTACTTC,CASSSTRERGLYEQYF
13,NA,NA,TRBV27,TRBJ1-2,TGTGCCAGCAGTTTATACGGGAGGGAAGGCTACACCTTC,CASSLYGREGYTF
18,few,TRBD1,TRBV18,TRBJ1-2,TGTGCCAGCTCACCACTGGGAGGATCGGAGGGGGCGGTGTATGGCTACACCTTC,CASSPLGGSEGAVYGYTF
16,many,NA,TRBV27,TRBJ2-5,TGTGCCAGCAGTTTATCCCCATCAGCGGTCACCGAGACCCAGTACTTC,CASSLSPSAVTETQYF
16,few,TRBD1,TRBV15,TRBJ1-6,TGTGCCACCAGCAGAGGGACAGGGCAATATAATTCACCCCTCCACTTT,CATSRGTGQYNSPLHF
13,few,NA,TRBV27,TRBJ2-3,TGTGCCAGCAGTCTAACGGTCGCAGATACGCAGTATTTT,CASSLTVADTQYF
16,NA,NA,TRBV4-1,TRBJ1-5,TGCGCCAGCAGCCAGCTACAGGGTTTGAGCAATCAGCCCCAGCATTTT,CASSQLQGLSNQPQHF
15,few,NA,TRBV21-1,TRBJ2-5,TGTGCCAGCAGCAGCGGGGGGCGGGGTCAAGAGACCCAGTACTTC,CASSSGGRGQETQYF
15,NA,TRBD1,TRBV7-3,TRBJ2-5,TGTGCCAGCAGTCAGGACAGGGGTGGGTTCGAGACCCAGTACTTC,CASSQDRGGFETQYF
15,NA,TRBD1,TRBV7-8,TRBJ2-7,TGTGCCAGCAGCTTAGGGAGGGACAGGGTTCGCGAGCAGTACTTC,CASSLGRDRVREQYF
15,few,NA,TRBV19,TRBJ2-3,TGTGCCAGTAGTATCCGGGGGACTAGCACAGATACGCAGTATTTT,CASSIRGTSTDTQYF
13,many,TRBD2,TRBV7-3,TRBJ2-4,TGTGCCAGCAGCCCGAGCCGGGGGGACATTCAGTACTTC,CASSPSRGDIQYF
18,NA,TRBD1,TRBV11-2,TRBJ2-7,TGTGCCAGCAGCTTATCTCGAGGGGGCGACTTTAGCTCCTACGAGCAGTACTTC,CASSLSRGGDFSSYEQYF
14,few,NA,TRBV11-3,TRBJ2-1,TGTGCCAGCAGCGATAGAGGGGAGGGGGATGAGCAGTTCTTC,CASSDRGEGDEQFF